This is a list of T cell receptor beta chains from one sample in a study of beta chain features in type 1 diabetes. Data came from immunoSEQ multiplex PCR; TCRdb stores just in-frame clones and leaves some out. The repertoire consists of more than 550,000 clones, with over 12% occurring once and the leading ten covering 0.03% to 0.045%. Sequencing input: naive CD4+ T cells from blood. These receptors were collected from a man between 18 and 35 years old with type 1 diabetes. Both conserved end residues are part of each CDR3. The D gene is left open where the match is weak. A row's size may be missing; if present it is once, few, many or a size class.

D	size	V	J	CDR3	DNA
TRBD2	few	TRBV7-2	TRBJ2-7	CASRDQAGGHEQYF	TGTGCCAGCAGAGATCAAGCGGGGGGGCACGAGCAGTACTTC
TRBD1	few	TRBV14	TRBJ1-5	CASSPSGTVNQPQHF	TGTGCCAGCAGCCCCTCCGGGACAGTTAATCAGCCCCAGCATTTT
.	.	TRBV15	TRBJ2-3	CATSLRQSGTQYF	TGTGCCACCAGTCTTAGACAATCGGGTACGCAGTATTTT
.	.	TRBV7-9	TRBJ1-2	CASPPEGRYYGYTF	TGTGCCAGCCCCCCTGAAGGGAGATACTATGGCTACACCTTC
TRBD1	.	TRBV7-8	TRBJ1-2	CASSLAGQYYGYTF	TGTGCCAGCAGCTTAGCGGGACAGTACTATGGCTACACCTTC
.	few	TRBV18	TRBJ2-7	CASSGRNEQYF	TGTGCCAGCTCAGGCAGAAACGAGCAGTACTTC
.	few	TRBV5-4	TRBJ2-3	CASSWAGTTGSTDTQYF	TGTGCCAGCAGCTGGGCGGGGACGACTGGGAGCACAGATACGCAGTATTTT
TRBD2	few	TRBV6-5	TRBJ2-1	CASSTLAGGSNEQFF	TGTGCCAGCAGCACCCTAGCGGGAGGGTCCAATGAGCAGTTCTTC
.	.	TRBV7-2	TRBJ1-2	CASSLSGYGYTF	TGTGCCAGCAGCTTATCGGGCTATGGCTACACCTTC
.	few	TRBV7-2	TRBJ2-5	CASSLDLSAQYF	TGTGCCAGCAGCTTAGATCTCAGCGCCCAGTACTTC
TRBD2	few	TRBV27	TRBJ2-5	CASSWTSVGLQETQYF	TGTGCCAGCAGCTGGACTAGCGTAGGCCTCCAAGAGACCCAGTACTTC
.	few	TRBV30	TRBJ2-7	CAWRIGDEQYF	TGTGCCTGGAGAATAGGGGACGAGCAGTACTTC
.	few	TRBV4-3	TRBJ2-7	CASSPREASYEQYF	TGCGCCAGCAGCCCCCGGGAAGCTTCCTACGAGCAGTACTTC
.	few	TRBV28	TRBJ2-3	CASHSGGLADTQYF	TGTGCCAGCCACTCTGGGGGGCTGGCAGATACGCAGTATTTT
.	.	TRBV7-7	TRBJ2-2	CASSLQGFGELFF	TGTGCTAGCAGCCTCCAGGGGTTCGGGGAGCTGTTTTTT
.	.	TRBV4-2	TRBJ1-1	CASSQAEWDTEAFF	TGTGCCAGCAGCCAAGCAGAGTGGGACACTGAAGCTTTCTTT
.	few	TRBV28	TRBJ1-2	CASSQQANYGYTF	TGTGCCAGCAGTCAACAGGCGAACTATGGCTACACCTTC
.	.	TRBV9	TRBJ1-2	CASSVDRGGYTF	TGTGCCAGCAGCGTAGACCGCGGTGGCTACACCTTC
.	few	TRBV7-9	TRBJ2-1	CASSPGLSYNEQFF	TGTGCCAGCAGTCCCGGCTTGTCCTACAATGAGCAGTTCTTC
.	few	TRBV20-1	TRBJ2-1	CSVADDEQFF	TGCAGTGTAGCCGACGATGAGCAGTTCTTC
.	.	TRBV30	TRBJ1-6	CAWEGQLNSPLHF	TGTGCCTGGGAGGGGCAGCTAAATTCACCCCTCCACTTT
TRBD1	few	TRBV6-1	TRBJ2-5	CALRKTGQETQYF	TGTGCCCTACGGAAGACAGGGCAAGAGACCCAGTACTTC